This is a list of T cell receptor beta chains from one sample in a study of blood T cell repertoires in COVID-19. Clones were read by immunoSEQ multiplex PCR, and TCRdb kept only the in-frame ones, dropping some. The sample consists of over 85,000 clones, more than 70% of them appearing once. The sample was peripheral blood. These TCRs come from a woman at least 80 years old with active COVID-19. The CDR3 runs from the conserved cysteine through the conserved F or W. D genes are given only for firm matches. Clone sizes are given selectively: once, few, many, or a class where the clone is expanded.

j_call	clone_size	v_call	cdr3_length	d_call	cdr3_nt	cdr3_aa
TRBJ2-7	.	TRBV5-1	13	.	TGCGCCAGCAGCTTGACAGGGCCCTACGAGCAGTACTTC	CASSLTGPYEQYF
TRBJ2-1	.	TRBV19	15	TRBD1	TGTGCCAGTAGTCCTACAGGGGGCGGTTACAATGAGCAGTTCTTC	CASSPTGGGYNEQFF
TRBJ1-3	.	TRBV30	15	.	TGTGCCTTAAGGACAGTTACATCCTCTGGAAACACCATATATTTT	CALRTVTSSGNTIYF
TRBJ1-1	.	TRBV5-1	13	TRBD1	TGCGCCAGCAGCTTAACACAGGGGACTGAAGCTTTCTTT	CASSLTQGTEAFF
TRBJ2-7	.	TRBV28	14	.	TGTGCCAGCAGTTTACAACAGGGATCCTACGAGCAGTACTTC	CASSLQQGSYEQYF
TRBJ2-1	.	TRBV5-1	13	.	TGCGCCAGCAGCTTGGTTACTCGATATGAGCAGTTCTTC	CASSLVTRYEQFF
TRBJ1-5	once	TRBV28	16	TRBD1	TGTGCCAGCAGTAAACAGGGGACGAGAAGCAATCAGCCCCAGCATTTT	CASSKQGTRSNQPQHF
TRBJ1-5	.	TRBV2	13	.	TGTGCCAGCAGTGACAATAGCAATCAGCCCCAGCATTTT	CASSDNSNQPQHF
TRBJ2-1	.	TRBV6-5	14	TRBD2	TGTGCCAGCAGGCCTAGCGGGAGCTTGGGTGAGCAGTTCTTC	CASRPSGSLGEQFF
TRBJ2-2	.	TRBV6-2/TRBV6-3	18	TRBD1	TGTGCCAGCAGTTACCAGCGGTCGAGACAGGGAGCTGGCGGGGAGCTGTTTTTT	CASSYQRSRQGAGGELFF
TRBJ2-2	few	TRBV25-1	17	.	TGTGCCAGCAGTGAACCCGACTTCCCCGCGAACACCGGGGAGCTGTTTTTT	CASSEPDFPANTGELFF
TRBJ2-3	.	TRBV21-1	11	.	TGCGCTCGTCCAGGGGCTAGTACGCAGTATTTT	CARPGASTQYF
TRBJ2-7	.	TRBV5-1	14	.	TGCGCCAGCAGCTTTGGGCGGGAAGGGGTCGAGCAGTACTTC	CASSFGREGVEQYF
TRBJ1-5	once	TRBV7-2	15	.	TGTGCCAGCAGCTATCAGGGTACGAGCAATCAGCCCCAGCATTTT	CASSYQGTSNQPQHF
TRBJ2-2	.	TRBV5-1	16	TRBD1	TGCGCCAGCAGCGATGGGACAGGGTCCCGGACCGGGGAGCTGTTTTTT	CASSDGTGSRTGELFF
TRBJ2-7	.	TRBV5-1	14	TRBD1	TGCGCCAGCAGCTCGAGGGGGCGTATCGACGAGCAGTACTTC	CASSSRGRIDEQYF